These 20 T cell receptor beta chains were sequenced from one sample in a study of monozygotic twins with inflammatory bowel disease. TCRdb re-called the 5' RACE reads; every CDR3 protein appears as one record, without DNA. The specimen's table records approximately 390,000 distinct CDR3 sequences. Sequencing was done on a sample of blood. These receptors originate from a human donor with ulcerative colitis or Crohn's disease, or a healthy co-twin of an affected twin (not recorded which).

The rearrangement links TRBV7-2 to TRBJ2-1. CDR3 length: 11 residues. CDR1 SGHTA and CDR2 FQGNSA come from the germline V gene. CDR3 amino acids: CASTLGREQFF.

The genes are TRBV12-3 or TRBV12-4 and TRBJ2-4; the D call of TRBD2 rests on TCRdb alone, since no DNA is present to check it. The CDR3 runs to 13 residues. CDR3 residues: CASLGLAGGIQYF.

V gene TRBV29-1 combines with J gene TRBJ1-1; with no DNA, the TCRdb D assignment of TRBD1 cannot be verified. Germline CDR1 SQVTM, CDR2 ANQGSEA. This CDR3 contains 15 residues. CDR3 in amino acids: CSIPREGVMNTEAFF.

This chain links TRBV7-6 with TRBJ2-7; TCRdb names TRBD1, which stays unverified in the absence of DNA. Germline V gives CDR1 SGHVS, CDR2 FNYEAQ. The CDR3 covers 14 residues. The CDR3 sequence: CASSPSDRGYEQYF.

This rearrangement joins TRBV3-1 to TRBJ1-1. CDR1 is LGHDT, CDR2 YNNKEL, per germline (reference sequence). The CDR3 sequence is 13 residues long. CDR3 protein: CASSHPRVAEAFF.

This rearrangement joins TRBV15 to TRBJ2-3. Looked up from germline, CDR1 is LNHNV and CDR2 is YYDKDF (reference sequence). The CDR3 sequence is 14 residues long. This CDR3 is CATSRDRFGDTQYF.

This chain links TRBV12-3 or TRBV12-4 with TRBJ1-2; the TRBD1 assignment by TCRdb is unverifiable without DNA. The CDR3 length is 13 residues. The CDR3 sequence: CASSLERGSGYTF.

The rearrangement links TRBV20-1 to TRBJ2-5; checking the TCRdb D call of TRBD2 is not possible without DNA. This CDR3 is 18 amino acids long. Looked up from germline, CDR1 is DFQATT and CDR2 is SNEGSKA (reference sequence). The CDR3 sequence: CSASGTSGGPLSQETQYF.

This rearrangement joins TRBV19 to TRBJ1-3. Per germline, CDR1 LNHDA and CDR2 SQIVND (reference sequence). The CDR3 sequence is 14 residues long. The CDR3: CASNPDLSGNTIYF. Full variable domain (remainder filled in from reference TRBV19 and TRBJ1-3): DGGITQSPKYLFRKEGQNVTLSCEQNLNHDAMYWYRQDPGQGLRLIYYSQIVNDFQKGDIAEGYSVSREKKESFPLTVTSAQKNPTAFYLCASNPDLSGNTIYFGEGSWLTVV.

This chain connects TRBV9 to TRBJ1-3. This CDR3 spans 15 amino acids. Per germline, CDR1 SGDLS and CDR2 YYNGEE. The CDR3 reads CASSARGFSGNTIYF. Full variable domain (rest looked up from reference TRBV9 and TRBJ1-3): DSGVTQTPKHLITATGQRVTLRCSPRSGDLSVYWYQQSLDQGLQFLIQYYNGEERAKGNILERFSAQQFPDLHSELNLSSLELGDSALYFCASSARGFSGNTIYFGEGSWLTVV.

V gene TRBV7-2 combines with J gene TRBJ2-1. CDR1 and CDR2 (germline): SGHTA, FQGNSA. The CDR3 is made up of 13 amino acids. The chain's CDR3 is CASSEVRYNEQFF.

This rearrangement joins TRBV30 to TRBJ2-1; TCRdb returns TRBD2, unconfirmable since there is no DNA. This CDR3 region has 15 residues. Germline V CDR1 and CDR2: GTSNPN, SVGIG (reference sequence). The CDR3 here is CAWSLTRLSNNEQFF.

This rearrangement joins TRBV6-6 to TRBJ1-1. The CDR3 consists of 14 residues. The germline V gene encodes CDR1 MNHNY and CDR2 SVGAGI (reference sequence). The CDR3 here is CASRPGGENTEAFF.

The V gene is TRBV7-9, the J gene TRBJ2-3; the D call from TCRdb, TRBD2, cannot be confirmed without DNA. Per germline, CDR1 SEHNR and CDR2 FQNEAQ (reference sequence). This CDR3 comprises 15 residues. CDR3: CASSSYGTSGDTQYF.

This chain uses TRBV6-1 with TRBJ2-3. This CDR3 comprises 15 residues. CDR1 is MNHNS, CDR2 SASEGT, per germline. The CDR3 protein is CATSPITEASDTQYF.

The CDR3 here is CASSPPYPYQETQYF. This chain connects TRBV28 to TRBJ2-5; as DNA is missing, the TRBD1 call by TCRdb cannot be tested. The germline V gene has CDR1 MDHEN and CDR2 SYDVKM. The CDR3 totals 15 residues.

The V gene is TRBV28, the J gene TRBJ1-1. The CDR3 runs 16 residues. Germline CDR1 reads MDHEN; CDR2 reads SYDVKM. Here the CDR3 reads CASQIRGVLRTAEAFF. The full variable domain, completed using reference TRBV28 and TRBJ1-1, is DVKVTQSSRYLVKRTGEKVFLECVQDMDHENMFWYRQDPGLGLRLIYFSYDVKMKEKGDIPEGYSVSREKKERFSLILESASTNQTSMYLCASQIRGVLRTAEAFFGQGTRLTVV.

The chain couples TRBV5-1 to TRBJ2-7; TCRdb selects TRBD2, and the lack of DNA leaves this call unchecked. Germline assignment: CDR1 SGHRS and CDR2 YFSETQ. CDR3 length: 15 amino acids. This chain's CDR3 is CASSPGGGLQYEQYF.

The V call is TRBV13, the J call TRBJ2-1; the D call from TCRdb, TRBD2, cannot be confirmed without DNA. CDR1 is PRHDT, CDR2 FYEKMQ, per germline (reference sequence). The CDR3 spans 16 residues. CDR3 region: CASSFPRSGGASEQFF.

The CDR3 protein is CASSFIGGRGEQFF. The V call is TRBV5-5, the J call TRBJ2-1; TCRdb reports TRBD2, a call that lacks DNA to check it against. The germline gives CDR1 SGHKS, CDR2 YYEKEE (reference sequence). The CDR3 contains 14 residues.